Presented here are 3 T cell receptor beta chains from one specimen sequenced in a study of spatial heterogeneity in lung cancer. MiXCR, applied by TCRdb to the 5' RACE reads, yields one record per CDR3 protein. The sample contains under 30,000 distinct CDR3 sequences, roughly 3% of which appear only once. The time point: sample taken at primary tumor resection. The sequencing used PBMCs, collected at surgery. These TCRs come from a female donor with early-stage non-small cell lung cancer.

This clonotype has only a few counts. The rearrangement links TRBV5-1 to TRBJ2-5; TRBD2 might be the D (5 bases). The CDR3 runs 12 residues. Per germline, CDR1 SGHRS and CDR2 YFSETQ. V was shortened by 4 bases and J by 5 bases, with 9 bases between the two germline ends. The CDR3 region is CASSDGGETQYF. The CDR3 nucleotides read TGCGCCAGCAGCGACGGCGGGGAGACCCAGTACTTC.

This clonotype was picked up many times. The chain has TRBV12-3 or TRBV12-4 and TRBJ2-1, with 8 bases fitting TRBD2. The CDR3 contains 14 residues. Germline trimming cut 3 bases from V and 7 bases from J; bases unmatched to any gene: 5. The CDR3 nucleotides are TGTGCCAGCAGTTTCCAGCGGGAGATGAATGAGCAGTTCTTC. Translation: CASSFQREMNEQFF.

This clonotype was recorded at least ten times. The chain uses TRBV20-1 and TRBJ2-3; 7 bases are shared with TRBD2. The germline CDR1 and CDR2 sequences are DFQATT and SNEGSKA (reference sequence). The CDR3 is 13 amino acids. The V and J ends lost 5 bases and 4 bases, in that order; junction bases with no gene match: 6. In DNA form, the CDR3 reads TGCAGTGCTCGCGCGGGAGTAGCAGATACGCAGTATTTT. It encodes CSARAGVADTQYF.